The 27 T cell receptor beta chains below come from one sample, sequenced in a study of T cells in Graves' hyperthyroidism and ophthalmopathy. Amplified TCR beta CDR3 regions came from RNA transcripts. Primed by the HTBI set, a first-round RT-PCR was run on the TCR CDR3. From the multiplex PCR reads, TCRdb called clonotypes with MiXCR, one entry per CDR3 protein. The table lists around 280,000 distinct CDR3 sequences, roughly an eighth of them singletons. Input material: blood. The origin of the receptors is a woman aged 35 to 49 with Graves' hyperthyroidism.

This clonotype was counted many times. The rearrangement joins TRBV14 to TRBJ1-2; D gene uncertain. CDR3 length equals 12 residues. V lost 1 base, J lost 2 bases, and 2 bases lay in between. CDR1 is SGHDN and CDR2 is FVKESK in the germline V gene. The CDR3 region has the DNA TGTGCCAGCAGCCAAGTGAACTATGGCTACACCTTC. It is translated as CASSQVNYGYTF.

This clonotype was detected many times. The chain uses TRBV3-1 and TRBJ1-3; perhaps TRBD1 as D (6 bases). Trimming cost V 1 base and J 0 bases, with 10 bases left between them. CDR1 and CDR2 (germline): LGHDT, YNNKEL (reference sequence). The CDR3 contains 16 residues. The CDR3 here is CASSQVLDSSGNTIYF. The CDR3 bases are TGTGCCAGCAGCCAAGTCCTGGACAGCTCTGGAAACACCATATATTTT. Full variable domain (rest looked up from reference TRBV3-1 and TRBJ1-3): DTAVSQTPKYLVTQMGNDKSIKCEQNLGHDTMYWYKQDSKKFLKIMFSYNNKELIINETVPNRFSPKSPDKAHLNLHINSLELGDSAVYFCASSQVLDSSGNTIYFGEGSWLTVV.

In its sample, this clonotype was seen many times. V and J are TRBV12-3 or TRBV12-4 and TRBJ1-3; D remains unclear. Trimming stripped 2 bases from V and 4 bases from J, with 12 bases between. This CDR3 comprises 15 residues. As DNA, the CDR3 is TGTGCCAGCAGTTTATCGAAACTTTTAGGAAACACCATATATTTT. It encodes CASSLSKLLGNTIYF.

As regards this clonotype: One end of the junction varies from germline; a read error may be responsible. This chain links TRBV7-2 with TRBJ1-3, with a weak D call TRBD1 (6 bases). The germline V gene encodes CDR1 SGHTA and CDR2 FQGNSA. The CDR3 contains 15 residues. In nucleotides, the CDR3 is TGTGCCAGCAGCTTAGGGTCAGGGGCTGGAAGCACCATATATTTT. It translates to CASSLGSGAGSTIYF.

The table lists this clonotype with many counts. V and J are TRBV29-1 and TRBJ1-2; TRBD1 agrees at 8 bases. Trimming removed 6 bases from V and 7 bases from J; junction bases left unmatched: 10. This CDR3 contains 13 residues. Germline lookup yields CDR1 SQVTM and CDR2 ANQGSEA. This chain's CDR3 is CSVSWQGATGYTF. The CDR3, as DNA: TGCAGCGTATCGTGGCAGGGGGCAACTGGCTACACCTTC.

This clonotype has at least ten counts. The chain couples TRBV20-1 to TRBJ2-3; TRBD2 is a possible D gene (5 bases). The CDR3 length is 14 residues. Trimming stripped 7 bases from V and 1 base from J, with 15 bases between. Germline-derived CDR1 and CDR2 are DFQATT and SNEGSKA (reference sequence). The CDR3 DNA reads as TGCAGTGTCTCCTCGGAGGTGGGCACAGATACGCAGTATTTT. Translation gives CSVSSEVGTDTQYF.

This clonotype was recorded at least ten times. The chain has TRBV28 and TRBJ2-1; D possibly corresponds to TRBD2 (5 bases). The germline V gene encodes CDR1 MDHEN and CDR2 SYDVKM. V gave up 2 bases and J gave up 4 bases, with 12 bases separating them. The CDR3 runs to 15 residues. As DNA, the CDR3 is TGTGCCAGCAGTTTAGGCGGGCCTATTTACAATGAGCAGTTCTTC. Translating gives CASSLGGPIYNEQFF.

This clonotype was detected many times. This chain links TRBV11-1 with TRBJ2-5, with D hard to call. Germline-derived CDR1 and CDR2 are SGHAT and FQDESV (reference sequence). V lost 5 bases and J lost 7, with 8 bases in between. The CDR3 contains 11 residues. CDR3 bases: TGTGCCAGCAGCCACGGCGGGACCCAGTACTTC. Protein sequence: CASSHGGTQYF.

This clonotype has ten or more counts. V is TRBV24-1 and J is TRBJ1-2; D might be TRBD1 (6 bases). Trimming pared 4 bases from V and 1 base from J, leaving 12 bases between. Germline values: CDR1 KGHDR, CDR2 SFDVKD. The CDR3 has 15 residues. CDR3 amino acids: CATSDSDSFNYGYTF. Here the CDR3 DNA reads TGTGCCACCAGTGACTCGGACAGTTTTAACTATGGCTACACCTTC.

The V gene is TRBV24-1, the J gene TRBJ2-4; D is uncertain. The germline V gene encodes CDR1 KGHDR and CDR2 SFDVKD. The V gene lost 0 bases and the J gene lost 3 bases, with 5 bases spanning the gap. This CDR3 is 14 amino acids long. The CDR3 reads CATSDLLVKNIQYF. Written as DNA, the CDR3 is TGTGCCACCAGTGATTTGCTTGTCAAAAACATTCAGTACTTC.

This clonotype has at least ten counts. V gene TRBV3-1 combines with J gene TRBJ2-7; possibly TRBD1 for D (6 bases). V was cut by 1 base and J by 5 bases, with 18 bases left in between. This CDR3 is 16 amino acids long. Germline CDR1 and CDR2: LGHDT and YNNKEL (reference sequence). The CDR3 DNA is TGTGCCAGCAGCCAAGGATCGGTTCTGGGGGCTAACGAGCAGTACTTC. Its translation is CASSQGSVLGANEQYF.

The V and J genes are TRBV28 and TRBJ2-1; the match to TRBD2 covers 7 bases. CDR1 is MDHEN, CDR2 SYDVKM, per germline. This CDR3 has 15 residues. The junction had 11 bases not matched to a gene; V was cut back by 6 bases and J by 6 bases. The CDR3 nucleotides are TGTGCCAGCAGCCCACGAGGACTAGTCTGCAATGAGCAGTTCTTC. Encoded protein: CASSPRGLVCNEQFF.

This clonotype appeared many times. The CDR3 nucleotides are TGTGCCAGCAACCACAGACAGAGAGATAGCAATCAGCCCCAGCATTTT. Protein product: CASNHRQRDSNQPQHF. This chain links TRBV6-1 with TRBJ1-5; maybe TRBD1 (5 bases). Trimming stripped 7 bases from V and 0 bases from J, with 16 bases between. This CDR3 contains 16 residues. Germline V gene data show CDR1 as MNHNS and CDR2 as SASEGT.

V is TRBV29-1 and J is TRBJ1-1, with unresolved D. Germline V gene data show CDR1 as SQVTM and CDR2 as ANQGSEA. This CDR3 comprises 13 residues. Trimming left V 4 bases short and J 5 bases short, with 14 bases between. This CDR3 is CSVALGRETEAFF. DNA of the CDR3: TGCAGCGTTGCCCTGGGCCGGGAAACTGAAGCTTTCTTT.

This clonotype was seen repeatedly, ten times or more. V usage is TRBV12-3 or TRBV12-4 and J usage is TRBJ2-1; 11 positions agree with TRBD2. V was pared by 2 bases and J by 4 bases, with 10 bases of the junction left unmatched. CDR3 size: 18 residues. The CDR3 nucleotides read TGTGCCAGCAGTTTAAAAACCCTGGGGACTAGCGGATACAATGAGCAGTTCTTC. It encodes CASSLKTLGTSGYNEQFF.

This clonotype came up many times. The chain carries TRBV13 and TRBJ1-5; D remains ambiguous. Trimming removed 3 bases at V and 5 bases at J, with 11 bases between. This CDR3 contains 14 residues. Germline CDR1 PRHDT, CDR2 FYEKMQ (reference sequence). DNA of the CDR3: TGTGCCAGCAGCTTGAACGGACCCGATCAGCCCCAGCATTTT. This encodes CASSLNGPDQPQHF. Using reference TRBV13 and TRBJ1-5 for the parts outside the CDR3, the full variable domain is AAGVIQSPRHLIKEKRETATLKCYPIPRHDTVYWYQQGPGQDPQFLISFYEKMQSDKGSIPDRFSAQQFSDYHSELNMSSLELGDSALYFCASSLNGPDQPQHFGDGTRLSIL.

A few counts support this clonotype. The rearrangement joins TRBV2 to TRBJ2-6; D gene uncertain. This CDR3 has 15 residues. Between the trimmed V and J ends, which lost 6 bases and 2 bases, there was a span of 11 bases. Germline V lookup: CDR1 SNHLY, CDR2 FYNNEI. CDR3 sequence reads: CASSPPRTGANVLTF. DNA for the CDR3: TGTGCCAGCAGCCCACCGAGGACTGGGGCCAACGTCCTGACTTTC.

This chain links TRBV20-1 with TRBJ2-7; 13 nucleotides agree with TRBD2. V lost 5 bases, J lost 5 bases, and 9 bases stayed unmatched. Germline values: CDR1 DFQATT, CDR2 SNEGSKA (reference sequence). The CDR3 consists of 15 residues. CDR3 residues: CSALRTSGSPHEQYF. The CDR3 DNA follows: TGCAGTGCTCTCCGGACTAGCGGGAGTCCCCACGAGCAGTACTTC.

The J gene is TRBJ2-3, the V gene TRBV27; 16 positions match TRBD2. CDR1 and CDR2 from the germline V gene are MNHEY and SMNVEV (reference sequence). Trimming cost V 5 bases and J 6 bases; bases outside gene matches: 5. The CDR3 runs to 16 residues. The CDR3: CASSAGLAGGGDTQYF. CDR3 sequence (DNA): TGTGCCAGCAGTGCGGGACTAGCGGGAGGGGGGGATACGCAGTATTTT.

The chain combines TRBV18 with TRBJ2-7; 7 bases are a match to TRBD2. The trim removed 3 bases at V and 2 bases at J, leaving 1 base unmatched. CDR1 and CDR2 from the germline V gene are KGHSH and LQKENI. This CDR3 has 13 amino acids. Here the CDR3 reads CASSPAGAYEQYF. CDR3 DNA: TGTGCCAGCTCACCGGCGGGGGCCTACGAGCAGTACTTC.

This clonotype was counted at least ten times. The V and J genes are TRBV11-2 and TRBJ2-7, with 7 bases fitting TRBD2. There are 14 residues in the CDR3. V trimming: 10 bases; J trimming: 0 bases; junction bases outside the gene matches: 9. In germline, CDR1 is SGHAT, CDR2 FQNNGV. The CDR3 coding sequence is TGTGCCACTTCAAGGGCTAGCGGCTCCTACGAGCAGTACTTC. This translates into CATSRASGSYEQYF.

This clonotype appeared many times. The chain joins TRBV6-4 to TRBJ2-3, with a tentative D call TRBD2 (6 bases). The ends were cut back, 3 bases at V and 6 bases at J, with 19 bases in the middle. The CDR3 is 16 amino acids. Germline CDR1 reads MRHNA; CDR2 reads SNTAGT. The CDR3 bases are TGTGCCAGCAGTGAGTTCGGCGGGACGAGGGGTGATACGCAGTATTTT. Translation: CASSEFGGTRGDTQYF.

This clonotype was seen repeatedly, ten times or more. The chain is built from TRBV3-1 and TRBJ1-2, with a weak D call TRBD1 (6 bases). The CDR3 loop spans 17 amino acids. The V end lost 1 base, the J end lost 3 bases, and 18 bases lay between the germline ends. Germline CDR1 and CDR2: LGHDT and YNNKEL (reference sequence). DNA for the CDR3: TGTGCCAGCAGCCAAGCATGGACAGAACCGTATGACTATGGCTACACCTTC. This codes for CASSQAWTEPYDYGYTF.

This clonotype appeared many times. The chain uses TRBV28 and TRBJ1-1, with D hard to call. Looked up from germline, CDR1 is MDHEN and CDR2 is SYDVKM. Trimming cost V 1 base and J 11 bases, with 11 bases left between them. The CDR3 totals 12 residues. CDR3 bases: TGTGCCAGCAGTTTATTTGGGCACCAGGCTTTCTTT. Amino acid sequence: CASSLFGHQAFF.

This clonotype was seen repeatedly, ten times or more. This chain connects TRBV27 to TRBJ2-7; no definite D call. The V gene's germline CDR1 is MNHEY and CDR2 SMNVEV (reference sequence). The CDR3 sequence is 14 residues long. V dropped 3 bases and J dropped 3 bases, with 12 bases sitting between them. The CDR3 sequence is CASSLSRSGYEQYF. CDR3 DNA: TGTGCCAGCAGTTTGTCGAGAAGTGGCTACGAGCAGTACTTC.

This clonotype was detected many times. The chain is built from TRBV3-1 and TRBJ2-1, with 13 bases aligning to TRBD2. With V trimmed by 4 bases and J by 5 bases, 2 bases remained unmatched. From germline, CDR1 is LGHDT and CDR2 YNNKEL (reference sequence). This CDR3 contains 15 residues. CDR3 nucleotide sequence: TGTGCCAGCAGCCGGACTAGCGGGAGCCACAATGAGCAGTTCTTC. Its protein is CASSRTSGSHNEQFF.

This clonotype occurred many times. The V and J genes are TRBV24-1 and TRBJ2-3; 7 nucleotides match TRBD1. Germline CDR1 reads KGHDR; CDR2 reads SFDVKD. There are 15 residues in the CDR3. The trim removed 4 bases at V and 2 bases at J, leaving 5 bases unmatched. This chain's CDR3 is CATSDPGQATDTQYF. The CDR3 DNA is TGTGCCACCAGTGACCCCGGACAGGCCACAGATACGCAGTATTTT.